This T cell receptor (beta chain) derives from a study of blood T cell repertoires in COVID-19. Across the whole study: Sites in the United States, Italy and Spain provided acute and convalescent COVID-19 samples. The cDNA or gDNA used as material had been derived from T cells, B-cell-depleted T cells, or PBMCs.

V gave up 4 bases and J gave up 2 bases, with 15 bases separating them. The CDR3 extends over 16 amino acids. Germline V gene sequence: CDR1 LNHDA, CDR2 SQIVND (reference sequence). How the authors handled the data: How many nucleated cells were present was estimated from reference gene primer amplification. This table comes from immunoSEQ multiplex PCR, and its TCRdb copy is limited to in-frame clones, with some not included. The V and J calls and clone size come from that table; D and trimming were worked out from the DNA. Of 290,000 or so clones listed, over 75% are singletons. The TCR originated in a man aged 45-60 years with active or convalescent COVID-19. The sample consisted of peripheral blood. V and J are TRBV19 and TRBJ2-1; possibly TRBD2 for D (5 bases). The CDR3 sequence: CASSKSGQRAYNEQFF. Written as DNA, the CDR3 is TGTGCCAGTAGTAAATCGGGTCAGAGGGCCTACAATGAGCAGTTCTTC.